These 30 T cell receptor beta chains share one sample of origin, sequenced in a study of graft-versus-host responses after intestinal transplantation. Sequencing was performed with immunoSEQ multiplex PCR; in TCRdb, only in-frame clones are kept and a portion is missing. This sample yields under 50,000 clones, of which approximately 93% are seen a single time; 3.5% to 4% belongs to the top ten. Here the sequenced sample was PBMCs, taken roughly 780 days after intestinal transplantation. These receptors came from a human patient who received an intestinal transplant, so some T cells may come from the graft donor.

The genes are TRBV27 and TRBJ2-1, with a tentative D call TRBD1 (5 bases). The V and J ends lost 2 bases and 0 bases respectively, with 8 bases between them. Germline V gene data show CDR1 as MNHEY and CDR2 as SMNVEV (reference sequence). This CDR3 comprises 15 residues. CDR3 bases: TGTGCCAGCAGTTTACAGGGCTTCTCCTACAATGAGCAGTTCTTC. Amino acids: CASSLQGFSYNEQFF.

Notes on this clone: The junction departs from the called germline gene at one end, perhaps through a read error. The chain has TRBV6-6 and TRBJ1-6, with D perhaps TRBD1 (5 bases). Germline loops: CDR1 MNHNY, CDR2 SVGAGI (reference sequence). The CDR3 loop spans 13 amino acids. DNA for the CDR3: TGTGCCAGCAGTGACTCAGGGAATTCACCCCTCCACTTT. Translating gives CASSDSGNSPLHF.

V gene TRBV9 combines with J gene TRBJ1-2; D gene ambiguous. The germline V gene has CDR1 SGDLS and CDR2 YYNGEE. The CDR3 runs 15 residues. Trimming removed 3 bases from V and 4 bases from J, with 16 bases in between. CDR3 region: CASSAFQETLYGYTF. The CDR3 region has the DNA TGTGCCAGCAGCGCCTTTCAGGAAACTCTCTATGGCTACACCTTC.

CDR3 sequence (DNA): TGTGCCAGCAGTTACGGGACAGGGGTGGGGCAGCCCCAGCATTTT. Translated: CASSYGTGVGQPQHF. V usage is TRBV6-5 and J usage is TRBJ1-5; 10 bases are a match to TRBD1. The CDR3 totals 15 residues. Germline assignment: CDR1 MNHEY and CDR2 SVGAGI. J gave up 7 bases and V 2 bases, and 5 bases lay outside the gene matches.

CDR3 sequence: CASSFLRTPYEQYF. CDR3 sequence (DNA): TGTGCCAGCAGTTTTTTGCGGACCCCCTACGAGCAGTACTTC. This chain connects TRBV27 to TRBJ2-7; D gene unclear. Trimming pared 3 bases from V and 2 bases from J, leaving 11 bases between. The V gene's germline CDR1 is MNHEY and CDR2 SMNVEV (reference sequence). The CDR3 sequence is 14 residues long.

This clone has just one count. The J gene is TRBJ2-5, the V gene TRBV6-1, with 9 bases lining up with TRBD2. The CDR3 has 15 amino acids. The germline gives CDR1 MNHNS, CDR2 SASEGT. With 4 bases clipped from V and 8 bases from J, the junction kept 11 bases outside the gene matches. In DNA form, the CDR3 reads TGTGCCAGCAGTGCTCGGGCGGGAGGGGCGGAAACCCAGTACTTC. Protein sequence: CASSARAGGAETQYF.

The sample holds a few counts of this clone. The chain links TRBV2 to TRBJ1-1; no definite D call. V gave up 7 bases and J gave up 1 base, with 7 bases separating them. Germline CDR1 SNHLY, CDR2 FYNNEI. This CDR3 spans 12 amino acids. CDR3 sequence: CASKSGNTEAFF. CDR3 nucleotides: TGTGCCAGCAAGTCAGGGAACACTGAAGCTTTCTTT.

The rearrangement joins TRBV7-3 to TRBJ1-6, with unresolved D. Germline CDR1 is SGHTA and CDR2 is FQGTGA. Trimming cost V 5 bases and J 11 bases, with 10 bases left between them. The CDR3 is 12 amino acids. The CDR3 nucleotides read TGTGCCAGCAGCCAAGGGCCCCCACCCCTCCACTTT. Encoded protein: CASSQGPPPLHF.

The chain couples TRBV7-9 to TRBJ1-4; D perhaps matches TRBD1 (5 bases). CDR3 size: 15 residues. Trimming pared 1 base from V and 5 bases from J, leaving 11 bases between. Germline-derived CDR1 and CDR2 are SEHNR and FQNEAQ (reference sequence). Here the CDR3 reads CASSLEPGKNEKLFF. As DNA, the CDR3 is TGTGCCAGCAGCTTAGAGCCAGGGAAGAATGAAAAACTGTTTTTT. Looking up the rest from reference TRBV7-9 and TRBJ1-4 gives the full variable domain: DTGVSQNPRHKITKRGQNVTFRCDPISEHNRLYWYRQTLGQGPEFLTYFQNEAQLEKSRLLSDRFSAERPKGSFSTLEIQRTEQGDSAMYLCASSLEPGKNEKLFFGSGTQLSVL.

The chain combines TRBV30 with TRBJ2-7; D might be TRBD2 (6 bases). V lost 3 bases to trimming and J lost 0 bases, with 18 bases between them. The CDR3 has 16 amino acids. Germline CDR1 and CDR2: GTSNPN and SVGIG (reference sequence). As DNA, the CDR3 is TGTGCCTGGAGCCGATTCGCGGGACTCGACTCCTACGAGCAGTACTTC. It codes for CAWSRFAGLDSYEQYF.

J is TRBJ1-5 and V is TRBV28; no firm D call. Between the trimmed V and J ends, which lost 7 bases and 4 bases, there was a span of 17 bases. The germline V gene has CDR1 MDHEN and CDR2 SYDVKM. The CDR3 consists of 15 residues. This CDR3 reads CASNTGQALNQPQHF. In DNA form, the CDR3 reads TGTGCCAGCAACACCGGGCAAGCCTTGAATCAGCCCCAGCATTTT.

This clone occurred once. The chain is built from TRBV2 and TRBJ2-5, with TRBD2 matching over 10 bases. This CDR3 has 16 amino acids. CDR1 and CDR2 from the germline V gene are SNHLY and FYNNEI. V shed 3 bases and J 2 bases; nucleotides not matched to a gene: 6. For the CDR3, the DNA is TGTGCCAGCAGTGATAGCGGGGGGATAAGACAAGAGACCCAGTACTTC. Its translation is CASSDSGGIRQETQYF.

The V gene is TRBV29-1, the J gene TRBJ2-4; D remains ambiguous. The V gene's germline CDR1 is SQVTM and CDR2 ANQGSEA. The CDR3 is made up of 14 amino acids. V lost 4 bases and J 0 bases, leaving 10 bases between the germline ends. DNA for the CDR3: TGCAGCGTTGGCGGCCACCTAGCCAAAAACATTCAGTACTTC. Translation gives CSVGGHLAKNIQYF.

The chain is built from TRBV12-1 and TRBJ2-1; TRBD2 is the table's D call, not checked against the DNA. TRBV12-1 is a pseudogene segment. The CDR3 runs 12 residues. CDR3: CASSPSAREQFF. CDR3 DNA: TGTGCCAGCAGTCCTAGCGCCCGGGAGCAGTTCTTC.

The V gene is TRBV28, the J gene TRBJ2-3; 10 bases map to TRBD2. The CDR3 has 14 amino acids. With V trimmed by 5 bases and J by 5 bases, 4 bases remained unmatched. Germline V gene lookup returns CDR1 MDHEN and CDR2 SYDVKM. CDR3 DNA sequence: TGTGCCAGCAGTCCCGGACTAGCGGTAGATACGCAGTATTTT. Amino acids: CASSPGLAVDTQYF.

This chain uses TRBV5-5 with TRBJ2-7; possibly TRBD1 or TRBD2 for D (5 bases each). From germline, CDR1 is SGHKS and CDR2 YYEKEE (reference sequence). This CDR3 region has 15 residues. Trimming took 4 bases from V and 6 from J, leaving 20 bases between them. The CDR3 reads CASSRWHTRDLEQYF. In DNA, the CDR3 is TGTGCCAGCAGCCGGTGGCATACCCGGGACCTCGAGCAGTACTTC.

About this clone: Within the sample, other DNA sequences also encode this same CDR3. The genes are TRBV7-2 and TRBJ2-1; 9 bases map to TRBD2. V gave up 5 bases and J gave up 2 bases; unmatched junction bases: 4. Looked up from germline, CDR1 is SGHTA and CDR2 is FQGNSA. The CDR3 consists of 15 residues. The CDR3: CASSGSGRPYNEQFF. The CDR3, as DNA: TGTGCCAGCAGCGGCAGCGGGAGGCCCTACAATGAGCAGTTCTTC.

The rearrangement links TRBV5-6 to TRBJ1-2; possible D gene TRBD1, 6 bases. The CDR3 length is 15 residues. Looked up from germline, CDR1 is SGHDT and CDR2 is YYEEEE. The V end lost 3 bases, the J end lost 6 bases, and 18 bases lay between the germline ends. CDR3 in amino acids: CASSWGPGAKHGYTF. The DNA for the CDR3 is TGTGCCAGCAGCTGGGGGCCGGGGGCCAAGCATGGCTACACCTTC.

The chain recombines TRBV5-4 with TRBJ2-5; possible D gene TRBD2, 6 bases. The V gene lost 4 bases and the J gene lost 7 bases, with 14 bases spanning the gap. This CDR3 comprises 13 residues. CDR1 and CDR2 (germline): SGHNT, YYREEE (reference sequence). The CDR3 nucleotides are TGTGCCAGCAGCGACGACCGGCGGGGGACCCAGTACTTC. Translated, it gives CASSDDRRGTQYF.

The rearrangement joins TRBV27 to TRBJ2-3; 8 nucleotides align to TRBD1. The trim removed 6 bases at V and 1 base at J, leaving 3 bases unmatched. Per the germline V gene, CDR1 is MNHEY and CDR2 is SMNVEV (reference sequence). The CDR3 consists of 14 residues. The CDR3 spells CASRLDRGTDTQYF. CDR3 DNA sequence: TGTGCCAGCAGACTGGACAGGGGCACAGATACGCAGTATTTT.

J is TRBJ1-2 and V is TRBV5-1; TRBD1 matches 11 bases. Trimming took 4 bases from V and 4 from J; bases not matched to a gene: 6. This CDR3 region has 15 residues. From germline, CDR1 is SGHRS and CDR2 YFSETQ. CDR3 nucleotides: TGCGCCAGCAGCGTGGACAGGGGGCGATTCTATGGCTACACCTTC. It encodes CASSVDRGRFYGYTF.

This sequence joins TRBV6-6 and TRBJ2-7; D is possibly TRBD1 or TRBD2 (5 bases each). The germline V and J ends were trimmed by 0 bases and 6 bases, with 9 bases remaining between them. This CDR3 has 13 residues. Germline loops: CDR1 MNHNY, CDR2 SVGAGI (reference sequence). The CDR3 nucleotides read TGTGCCAGCAGTTACTCGAACGGGGCCGAGCAGTACTTC. Its translation: CASSYSNGAEQYF.

This chain uses TRBV14 with TRBJ1-5; D unclear. Germline CDR1 SGHDN, CDR2 FVKESK. The CDR3 runs 11 residues. V gave up 4 bases and J gave up 6 bases, with 4 bases separating them. The CDR3 loop is CASSLCQPQHF. CDR3 coding DNA: TGTGCCAGCAGCCTTTGTCAGCCCCAGCATTTT.

The CDR3 loop is CSARTGGGYTF. In DNA, the CDR3 is TGCAGTGCACGGACAGGGGGAGGCTACACCTTC. The chain joins TRBV20-1 to TRBJ1-2; 10 bases map to TRBD1. The junction had 3 bases not matched to a gene; V was cut back by 6 bases and J by 8 bases. Germline assignment: CDR1 DFQATT and CDR2 SNEGSKA (reference sequence). The CDR3 covers 11 residues.

This chain uses TRBV10-2 with TRBJ2-4; 14 nucleotides line up with TRBD2. The CDR3 runs to 13 residues. Germline CDR1 is WSHSY and CDR2 is SAAADI. V trimming: 8 bases; J trimming: 6 bases; junction bases outside the gene matches: 0. The CDR3 is CASGLAGGNIQYF. The DNA for the CDR3 is TGCGCCAGCGGACTAGCGGGAGGAAACATTCAGTACTTC.

The chain employs TRBV10-2 and TRBJ2-1; 8 bases align to TRBD2. The CDR3 is 15 residues long. Germline V gene lookup returns CDR1 WSHSY and CDR2 SAAADI. The V segment lost 1 base and the J segment 6 bases; nucleotides outside the gene matches: 5. This CDR3 is CASSEWGLERNEQFF. For the CDR3, the DNA is TGCGCCAGCAGTGAGTGGGGACTAGAACGCAATGAGCAGTTCTTC.

The chain carries TRBV11-3 and TRBJ2-7; D is perhaps TRBD2 (5 bases). From germline, CDR1 is SGHNT and CDR2 YENEEA. V shed 6 bases and J shed 5 bases, with 17 bases lying between them. This CDR3 region has 14 residues. The CDR3 DNA reads TGTGCCAGCAGGCCGGACTGGGCGTTCGACGAGCAGTACTTC. Its translation is CASRPDWAFDEQYF.

This rearrangement joins TRBV19 to TRBJ2-7, with a weak D call TRBD2 (5 bases). V shed 10 bases and J shed 5 bases, with 24 bases lying between them. Looked up from germline, CDR1 is LNHDA and CDR2 is SQIVND (reference sequence). This CDR3 has 15 residues. The chain's CDR3 is CATQWGPGTSDEQYF. The DNA of the CDR3 is TGTGCCACCCAATGGGGTCCGGGAACCTCGGACGAGCAGTACTTC. The full variable domain, its missing parts supplied by reference TRBV19 and TRBJ2-7, is DGGITQSPKYLFRKEGQNVTLSCEQNLNHDAMYWYRQDPGQGLRLIYYSQIVNDFQKGDIAEGYSVSREKKESFPLTVTSAQKNPTAFYLCATQWGPGTSDEQYFGPGTRLTVT.

V and J are TRBV5-5 and TRBJ2-3; the D is unclear. V shed 4 bases and J shed 2 bases, with 5 bases lying between them. Germline loops: CDR1 SGHKS, CDR2 YYEKEE (reference sequence). The CDR3 has 12 amino acids. The CDR3 protein is CASSNLTDTQYF. The CDR3 DNA reads TGTGCCAGCAGCAACCTCACAGATACGCAGTATTTT.

Note on this clone: Germline is not matched at one junction end, which may reflect a read error. The chain employs TRBV14 and TRBJ1-4; D not resolved. From germline, CDR1 is SGHDN and CDR2 FVKESK. This CDR3 comprises 10 residues. The CDR3 nucleotides are TGTGCCAGCAGCCAGGCCCCGCCACTATTT. Protein sequence: CASSQAPPLF.